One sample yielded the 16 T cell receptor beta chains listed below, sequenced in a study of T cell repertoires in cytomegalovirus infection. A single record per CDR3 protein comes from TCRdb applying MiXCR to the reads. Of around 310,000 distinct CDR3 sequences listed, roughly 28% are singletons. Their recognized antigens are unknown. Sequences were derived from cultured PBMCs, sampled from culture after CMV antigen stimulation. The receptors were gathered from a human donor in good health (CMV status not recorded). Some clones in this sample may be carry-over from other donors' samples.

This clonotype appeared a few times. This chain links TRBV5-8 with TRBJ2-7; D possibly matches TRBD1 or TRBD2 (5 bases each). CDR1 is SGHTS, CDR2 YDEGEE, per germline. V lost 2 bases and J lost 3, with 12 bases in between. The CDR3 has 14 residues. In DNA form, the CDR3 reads TGTGCCAGCAGCTTTTGGGGGAACGGCTACGAGCAGTACTTC. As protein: CASSFWGNGYEQYF.

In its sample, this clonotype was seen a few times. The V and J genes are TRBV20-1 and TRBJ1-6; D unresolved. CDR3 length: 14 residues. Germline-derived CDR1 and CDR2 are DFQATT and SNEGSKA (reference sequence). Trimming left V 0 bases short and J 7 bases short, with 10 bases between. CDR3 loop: CSAREALGNSPLHF. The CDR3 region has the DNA TGCAGTGCTAGAGAAGCTTTGGGGAATTCACCCCTCCACTTT.

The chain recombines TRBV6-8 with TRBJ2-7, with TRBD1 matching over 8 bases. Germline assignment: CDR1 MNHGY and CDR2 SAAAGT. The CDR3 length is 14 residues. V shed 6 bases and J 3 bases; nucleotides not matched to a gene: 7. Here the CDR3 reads CASRNLGQGYEQYF. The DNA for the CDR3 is TGTGCCAGCAGGAACCTTGGACAGGGCTACGAGCAGTACTTC.

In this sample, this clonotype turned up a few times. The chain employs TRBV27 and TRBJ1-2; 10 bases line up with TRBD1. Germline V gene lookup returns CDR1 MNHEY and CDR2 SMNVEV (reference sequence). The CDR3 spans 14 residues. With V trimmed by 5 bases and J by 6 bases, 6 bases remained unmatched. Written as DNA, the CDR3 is TGTGCCAGCAGTAGGGACAGGGGTTATCATGGCTACACCTTC. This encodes CASSRDRGYHGYTF.

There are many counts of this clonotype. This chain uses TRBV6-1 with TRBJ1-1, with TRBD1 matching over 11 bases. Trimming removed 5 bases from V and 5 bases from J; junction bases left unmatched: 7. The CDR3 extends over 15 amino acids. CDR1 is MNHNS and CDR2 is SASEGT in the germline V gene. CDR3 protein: CASSFPGQGGTEAFF. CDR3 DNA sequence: TGTGCCAGCAGTTTTCCGGGACAGGGGGGAACTGAAGCTTTCTTT.

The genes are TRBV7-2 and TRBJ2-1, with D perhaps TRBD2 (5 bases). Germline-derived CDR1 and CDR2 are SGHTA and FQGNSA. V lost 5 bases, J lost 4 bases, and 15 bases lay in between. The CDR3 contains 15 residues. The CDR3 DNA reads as TGTGCCAGCAGCCCACGTAGGGAGCTTTACAATGAGCAGTTCTTC. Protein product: CASSPRRELYNEQFF. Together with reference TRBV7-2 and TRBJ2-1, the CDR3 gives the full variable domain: GAGVSQSPSNKVTEKGKDVELRCDPISGHTALYWYRQSLGQGLEFLIYFQGNSAPDKSGLPSDRFSAERTGGSVSTLTIQRTQQEDSAVYLCASSPRRELYNEQFFGPGTRLTVL.

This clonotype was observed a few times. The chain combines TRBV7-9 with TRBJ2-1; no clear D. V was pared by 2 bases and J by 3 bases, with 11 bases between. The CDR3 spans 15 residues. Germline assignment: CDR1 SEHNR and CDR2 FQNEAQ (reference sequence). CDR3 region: CASSLLGKGYNEQFF. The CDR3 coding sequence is TGTGCCAGCAGCTTATTAGGAAAGGGCTACAATGAGCAGTTCTTC.

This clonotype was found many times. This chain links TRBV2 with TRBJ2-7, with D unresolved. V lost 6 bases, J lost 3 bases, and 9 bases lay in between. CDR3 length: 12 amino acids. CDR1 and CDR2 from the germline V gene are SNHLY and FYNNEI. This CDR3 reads CASRPGFYEQYF. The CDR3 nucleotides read TGTGCCAGCAGACCGGGTTTCTACGAGCAGTACTTC.

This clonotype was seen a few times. The chain's CDR3 is CASSSDRVNQPQHF. CDR3 DNA sequence: TGTGCCAGCTCGTCCGACAGGGTCAATCAGCCCCAGCATTTT. The J gene is TRBJ1-5, the V gene TRBV7-9; TRBD1 matches at 7 bases. The CDR3 is 14 residues long. Germline CDR1 is SEHNR and CDR2 is FQNEAQ (reference sequence). J was trimmed by 3 bases and V by 8 bases; bases with no gene match: 7.

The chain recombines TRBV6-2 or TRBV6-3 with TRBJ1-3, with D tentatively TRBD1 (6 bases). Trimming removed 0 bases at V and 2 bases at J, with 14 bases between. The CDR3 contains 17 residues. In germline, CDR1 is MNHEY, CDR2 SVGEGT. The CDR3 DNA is TGTGCCAGCAGTTACTCGATCTTGTACAGGGCTGGAAACACCATATATTTT. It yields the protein CASSYSILYRAGNTIYF.

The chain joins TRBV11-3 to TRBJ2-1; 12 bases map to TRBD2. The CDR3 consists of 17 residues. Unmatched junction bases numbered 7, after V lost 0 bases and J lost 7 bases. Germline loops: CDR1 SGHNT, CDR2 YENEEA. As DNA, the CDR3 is TGTGCCAGCAGCTTAGATCGAGGGACTAGCGGGCGAAATGAGCAGTTCTTC. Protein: CASSLDRGTSGRNEQFF.

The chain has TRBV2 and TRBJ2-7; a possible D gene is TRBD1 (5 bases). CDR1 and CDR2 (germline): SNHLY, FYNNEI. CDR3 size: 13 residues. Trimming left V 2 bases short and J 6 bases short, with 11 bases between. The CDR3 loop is CASSEFWGGEQYF. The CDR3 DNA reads TGTGCCAGCAGTGAATTTTGGGGCGGCGAGCAGTACTTC.

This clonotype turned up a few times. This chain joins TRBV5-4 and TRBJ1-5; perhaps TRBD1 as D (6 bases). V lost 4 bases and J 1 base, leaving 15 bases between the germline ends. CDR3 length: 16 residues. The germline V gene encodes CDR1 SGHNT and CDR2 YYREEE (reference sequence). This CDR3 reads CASSTGGGPSNQPQHF. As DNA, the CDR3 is TGTGCCAGCAGCACCGGGGGGGGCCCGAGCAATCAGCCCCAGCATTTT.

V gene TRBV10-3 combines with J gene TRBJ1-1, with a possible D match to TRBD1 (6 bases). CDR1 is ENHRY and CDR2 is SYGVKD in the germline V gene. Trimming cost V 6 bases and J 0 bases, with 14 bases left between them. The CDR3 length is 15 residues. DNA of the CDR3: TGTGCCATCAGACCAAGGGGGGGGATGAACACTGAAGCTTTCTTT. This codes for CAIRPRGGMNTEAFF.

CDR3 DNA sequence: TGTGCCAGCACTTTAGGGAGTCCCCATCATGAGCAGTTCTTC. Amino acid sequence: CASTLGSPHHEQFF. The V and J genes are TRBV6-6 and TRBJ2-1; the D gene is possibly TRBD2 (5 bases). V lost 7 bases and J 8 bases, leaving 18 bases between the germline ends. The CDR3 is 14 amino acids. Germline CDR1 MNHNY, CDR2 SVGAGI (reference sequence).

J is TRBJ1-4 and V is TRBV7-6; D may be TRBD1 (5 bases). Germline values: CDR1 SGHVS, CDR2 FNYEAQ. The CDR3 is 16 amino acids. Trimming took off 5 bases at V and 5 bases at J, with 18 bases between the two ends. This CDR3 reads CASSHRGGEANEKLFF. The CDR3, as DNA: TGTGCCAGCAGCCACCGCGGGGGGGAGGCAAATGAAAAACTGTTTTTT.